This T cell receptor beta chain was profiled in a study of cytotoxic CD8 clonotypes in ibrutinib-treated CLL. Study-level background: After median roughly 68 months, roughly 15 stayed in remission, about 12 progressed; responses around 24 partial, 2 complete. General observations from the study: Investigators sampled sustained-remission and progressing patients at differing times. Elevated clonality accompanied ibrutinib response, with a return toward baseline values at progression.

Worth noting for this clone: Its specificity is not known.

The data were produced by immunoSEQ multiplex PCR, yet TCRdb's version contains in-frame clones alone and is incomplete. Of 4,500 to 7,000 clones listed, about three quarters are singletons. CDR1 is PRHDT, CDR2 FYEKMQ, per germline (reference sequence). There are 16 residues in the CDR3. V was clipped by 0 bases and J by 4 bases; unmatched bases: 5. The sequencing used PBMCs, collected before ibrutinib treatment. This TCR was recovered from a human donor with chronic lymphocytic leukemia. V and J are TRBV13 and TRBJ1-5, with 8 bases fitting TRBD1. CDR3 coding DNA: TGTGCCAGCAGCTTAGGCGCCACAGGGGGGAATCAGCCCCAGCATTTT. It specifies CASSLGATGGNQPQHF.